The rows below give T cell receptor beta chains drawn from one sample of a study of radiotherapy plus CTLA-4 blockade in lung cancer. The assay was immunoSEQ multiplex PCR, and TCRdb's table has in-frame clones only and misses some. The sample lists 25,000 to 35,000 clones, 75% to 85% seen once, with 15% to 20% in the top ten. The starting material was peripheral blood, obtained from a patient treated with radiotherapy plus ipilimumab. The receptors here all came from a human donor with non-small cell lung cancer that progressed on radiotherapy plus ipilimumab. Each CDR3 is given with its conserved first and last residue. The order of the fields is clone size, V gene, D gene, J gene, CDR3 protein, CDR3 DNA. D genes are given only for firm matches. Clone size is not always given. Where it is, it says once, few, many or a class for expanded clones.

clone size: .
V gene: TRBV7-3
D gene: .
J gene: TRBJ2-3
CDR3 protein: CASSIGTHLGDTQYF
CDR3 DNA: TGTGCCAGCAGCATCGGGACACATCTGGGAGATACGCAGTATTTT

clone size: few
V gene: TRBV5-1
D gene: .
J gene: TRBJ2-3
CDR3 protein: CASSLGGGSTDTQYF
CDR3 DNA: TGCGCCAGCAGCTTGGGAGGGGGGAGCACAGATACGCAGTATTTT

clone size: .
V gene: TRBV7-9
D gene: TRBD2
J gene: TRBJ2-3
CDR3 protein: CASSSTSGRADTQYF
CDR3 DNA: TGTGCCAGCAGCTCAACTAGCGGGAGGGCAGATACGCAGTATTTT

clone size: few
V gene: TRBV2
D gene: .
J gene: TRBJ1-3
CDR3 protein: CASKAQGPGNTIYF
CDR3 DNA: TGTGCCAGCAAAGCACAGGGACCTGGAAACACCATATATTTT

clone size: .
V gene: TRBV29-1
D gene: TRBD2
J gene: TRBJ2-1
CDR3 protein: CSVDGTSGSYEQFF
CDR3 DNA: TGCAGCGTTGATGGGACTAGCGGGAGTTATGAGCAGTTCTTC

clone size: .
V gene: TRBV10-2
D gene: .
J gene: TRBJ2-7
CDR3 protein: CASSESGSVEQYF
CDR3 DNA: TGCGCCAGCAGTGAGTCGGGGTCAGTCGAGCAGTACTTC

clone size: few
V gene: TRBV9
D gene: TRBD1
J gene: TRBJ2-7
CDR3 protein: CASSVQGAGEQYF
CDR3 DNA: TGTGCCAGCAGCGTTCAGGGGGCGGGGGAGCAGTACTTC

clone size: .
V gene: TRBV6-8
D gene: TRBD1
J gene: TRBJ2-7
CDR3 protein: CARQGAYEQYF
CDR3 DNA: TGTGCCAGACAGGGGGCTTACGAGCAGTACTTC

clone size: .
V gene: TRBV4-3
D gene: .
J gene: TRBJ2-3
CDR3 protein: CASSQDRGGTDTQYF
CDR3 DNA: TGCGCCAGCAGCCAAGACAGGGGCGGCACAGATACGCAGTATTTT

clone size: .
V gene: TRBV27
D gene: TRBD1
J gene: TRBJ2-7
CDR3 protein: CASSPDRVRTYEQYF
CDR3 DNA: TGTGCCAGCAGTCCCGACAGGGTGAGAACCTACGAGCAGTACTTC

clone size: .
V gene: TRBV13
D gene: .
J gene: TRBJ1-4
CDR3 protein: CASSSSTGLGKLFF
CDR3 DNA: TGTGCCAGCAGCTCCTCGACAGGCCTGGGAAAACTGTTTTTT

clone size: .
V gene: TRBV18
D gene: .
J gene: TRBJ2-1
CDR3 protein: CASSPPGRDGQQFF
CDR3 DNA: TGTGCCAGCTCCCCTCCTGGGCGAGATGGTCAGCAGTTCTTC

clone size: .
V gene: TRBV13
D gene: .
J gene: TRBJ2-1
CDR3 protein: CASSWRGEQFF
CDR3 DNA: TGTGCCAGCAGCTGGCGTGGGGAGCAGTTCTTC

clone size: .
V gene: TRBV30
D gene: .
J gene: TRBJ2-5
CDR3 protein: CAWAGTAKETQYF
CDR3 DNA: TGTGCCTGGGCCGGGACCGCCAAAGAGACCCAGTACTTC

clone size: .
V gene: TRBV28
D gene: TRBD1
J gene: TRBJ2-7
CDR3 protein: CASSPDRAPYEQYF
CDR3 DNA: TGTGCCAGCAGTCCGGACAGGGCTCCCTACGAGCAGTACTTC

clone size: .
V gene: TRBV28
D gene: .
J gene: TRBJ2-2
CDR3 protein: CASSLGPNTGELFF
CDR3 DNA: TGTGCCAGCAGTCTAGGGCCTAACACCGGGGAGCTGTTTTTT

clone size: .
V gene: TRBV18
D gene: .
J gene: TRBJ2-3
CDR3 protein: CASSQGSTDTQYF
CDR3 DNA: TGTGCCAGCTCACAAGGGAGCACAGATACGCAGTATTTT

clone size: .
V gene: TRBV19
D gene: TRBD1
J gene: TRBJ2-1
CDR3 protein: CASSRAGTGAYNEQFF
CDR3 DNA: TGTGCCAGTAGTAGGGCCGGGACAGGGGCCTACAATGAGCAGTTCTTC

clone size: once
V gene: TRBV28
D gene: TRBD2
J gene: TRBJ2-4
CDR3 protein: CASSLGTSRGNIQYF
CDR3 DNA: TGTGCCAGCAGTTTAGGGACTAGTCGGGGAAACATTCAGTACTTC

clone size: .
V gene: TRBV7-2
D gene: .
J gene: TRBJ1-2
CDR3 protein: CASKKNSHRMEYGYTF
CDR3 DNA: TGTGCCAGCAAGAAAAATTCTCACAGAATGGAATATGGCTACACCTTC

clone size: .
V gene: TRBV2
D gene: .
J gene: TRBJ2-7
CDR3 protein: CASCCSGTASSYEQYF
CDR3 DNA: TGTGCCAGCTGCTGCTCCGGGACGGCGAGCTCCTACGAGCAGTACTTC

clone size: .
V gene: TRBV28
D gene: .
J gene: TRBJ2-6
CDR3 protein: CASRPDSDSGANVLTF
CDR3 DNA: TGTGCCAGCAGACCGGACAGTGACTCTGGGGCCAACGTCCTGACTTTC

clone size: .
V gene: TRBV7-2
D gene: TRBD1
J gene: TRBJ2-7
CDR3 protein: CASSPGTGSYEQYF
CDR3 DNA: TGTGCCAGCAGCCCCGGGACAGGGAGCTACGAGCAGTACTTC

clone size: few
V gene: TRBV4-1
D gene: .
J gene: TRBJ1-2
CDR3 protein: CASSQDFGGGGGYTF
CDR3 DNA: TGCGCCAGCAGCCAAGATTTCGGAGGGGGTGGTGGCTACACCTTC

clone size: .
V gene: TRBV2
D gene: .
J gene: TRBJ2-7
CDR3 protein: CASSELGSEQYF
CDR3 DNA: TGTGCCAGCAGTGAATTAGGGTCCGAGCAGTACTTC

clone size: .
V gene: TRBV6-6
D gene: .
J gene: TRBJ2-3
CDR3 protein: CASSRRVSTDTQYF
CDR3 DNA: TGTGCCAGCAGCCGTCGTGTCAGCACAGATACGCAGTATTTT

clone size: .
V gene: TRBV11-2
D gene: TRBD1
J gene: TRBJ2-7
CDR3 protein: CASSGDRGPYEQYF
CDR3 DNA: TGTGCCAGCAGCGGGGACAGGGGGCCCTACGAGCAGTACTTC

clone size: few
V gene: TRBV27
D gene: TRBD2
J gene: TRBJ2-7
CDR3 protein: CASSSPSGSSYEQYF
CDR3 DNA: TGTGCCAGCAGTTCACCTAGCGGGAGCTCCTACGAGCAGTACTTC

clone size: .
V gene: TRBV28
D gene: TRBD1
J gene: TRBJ2-5
CDR3 protein: CASRRWDRGKTQYF
CDR3 DNA: TGTGCCAGCAGGCGCTGGGACAGGGGGAAGACCCAGTACTTC

clone size: few
V gene: TRBV10-1
D gene: .
J gene: TRBJ2-3
CDR3 protein: CASSDIRASPRAYTDTQYF
CDR3 DNA: TGCGCCAGCAGTGATATCAGGGCCTCTCCCCGAGCCTACACAGATACGCAGTATTTT

clone size: .
V gene: TRBV9
D gene: .
J gene: TRBJ1-5
CDR3 protein: CASSARADSGSQHF
CDR3 DNA: TGTGCCAGCAGCGCTCGAGCGGATAGCGGGTCCCAGCATTTT

clone size: .
V gene: TRBV28
D gene: TRBD2
J gene: TRBJ2-7
CDR3 protein: CASSGGGDLRLEQYF
CDR3 DNA: TGTGCCAGCAGTGGGGGAGGGGATTTACGATTAGAGCAGTACTTC

clone size: .
V gene: TRBV5-5
D gene: .
J gene: TRBJ2-3
CDR3 protein: CASSGGLPDTQYF
CDR3 DNA: TGTGCCAGCAGCGGGGGCCTTCCAGATACGCAGTATTTT

clone size: .
V gene: TRBV9
D gene: .
J gene: TRBJ2-2
CDR3 protein: CASSAEGGTGELFF
CDR3 DNA: TGTGCCAGCAGCGCAGAAGGGGGCACCGGGGAGCTGTTTTTT

clone size: few
V gene: TRBV19
D gene: TRBD2
J gene: TRBJ2-3
CDR3 protein: CASSPHSGRAADTQYF
CDR3 DNA: TGTGCCAGTAGTCCGCATAGCGGGAGGGCCGCAGATACGCAGTATTTT

clone size: .
V gene: TRBV27
D gene: .
J gene: TRBJ2-2
CDR3 protein: CATRSGVPTGELFF
CDR3 DNA: TGTGCCACGAGATCCGGGGTCCCCACCGGGGAGCTGTTTTTT

clone size: once
V gene: TRBV29-1
D gene: .
J gene: TRBJ2-7
CDR3 protein: CSVEGTSPYEQYF
CDR3 DNA: TGCAGCGTTGAGGGGACGAGCCCCTACGAGCAGTACTTC

clone size: .
V gene: TRBV28
D gene: TRBD1
J gene: TRBJ1-2
CDR3 protein: CASSSAGDRGGNYGYTF
CDR3 DNA: TGTGCCAGCAGTTCGGCGGGGGACAGGGGGGGTAACTATGGCTACACCTTC

clone size: .
V gene: TRBV18
D gene: TRBD1
J gene: TRBJ2-7
CDR3 protein: CASSPLQGSYEQYF
CDR3 DNA: TGTGCCAGCTCACCACTACAGGGGTCCTACGAGCAGTACTTC

clone size: .
V gene: TRBV7-9
D gene: .
J gene: TRBJ1-6
CDR3 protein: CASSLALGAWTPLHF
CDR3 DNA: TGTGCCAGCAGCTTAGCGCTGGGGGCTTGGACACCCCTCCACTTT

clone size: .
V gene: TRBV27
D gene: .
J gene: TRBJ2-2
CDR3 protein: CASSLEGDRGMVTGELFF
CDR3 DNA: TGTGCCAGCAGTTTGGAGGGGGACAGAGGGATGGTTACCGGGGAGCTGTTTTTT

clone size: once
V gene: TRBV7-2
D gene: .
J gene: TRBJ2-1
CDR3 protein: CASSSLGGSYNEQFF
CDR3 DNA: TGTGCCAGCAGCTCTTTAGGGGGCTCCTACAATGAGCAGTTCTTC

clone size: once
V gene: TRBV7-2
D gene: .
J gene: TRBJ2-2
CDR3 protein: CASSLRLAGELFF
CDR3 DNA: TGTGCCAGCAGCCTCCGACTCGCCGGGGAGCTGTTTTTT

clone size: .
V gene: TRBV6-5
D gene: TRBD1
J gene: TRBJ2-7
CDR3 protein: CASSHRGNYEQYF
CDR3 DNA: TGTGCCAGCAGTCACAGGGGGAACTACGAGCAGTACTTC

clone size: .
V gene: TRBV4-3
D gene: TRBD1
J gene: TRBJ1-2
CDR3 protein: CASSQDFRTGINYGYTF
CDR3 DNA: TGCGCCAGCAGCCAAGACTTCCGGACAGGAATTAACTATGGCTACACCTTC

clone size: .
V gene: TRBV11-2
D gene: TRBD1
J gene: TRBJ1-1
CDR3 protein: CASSFGTGPPEAFF
CDR3 DNA: TGTGCCAGCAGCTTCGGGACAGGGCCGCCTGAAGCTTTCTTT

clone size: .
V gene: TRBV10-3
D gene: .
J gene: TRBJ1-2
CDR3 protein: CAISRENYGYTF
CDR3 DNA: TGTGCCATCAGTAGGGAGAACTATGGCTACACCTTC